This is a list of T cell receptor beta chains from one sample in a study of shared clonotypes between healthy human individuals. Sequencing was performed with immunoSEQ multiplex PCR; in TCRdb, only in-frame clones are kept and a portion is missing. The sample contains about 2.1 million clones, 85% to 95% of which appear only once. Sequencing was performed on naive CD8+ T cells from PBMCs. The receptors here all came from a man aged 18 to 30 in good health. Some clones in this sample may be carry-over from other donors' samples. Each CDR3 is given with its conserved first and last residue. A D gene is named only where the DNA matches it firmly. The size field is filled for only some rows; it gives once, few, many or a size class.

TRBJ1-2	TRBV29-1	TRBD1	14	.	CSVEDPDRGYGYTF	TGCAGCGTTGAAGATCCTGACAGGGGCTATGGCTACACCTTC
TRBJ2-4	TRBV9	TRBD1	16	few	CASSAGTGEAKNIQYF	TGTGCCAGCAGCGCAGGGACAGGGGAAGCCAAAAACATTCAGTACTTC
TRBJ2-1	TRBV7-8	.	15	.	CASSLEWDSAPEQFF	TGTGCCAGCAGCTTAGAGTGGGACTCAGCCCCTGAGCAGTTCTTC
TRBJ2-7	TRBV6-1	.	19	.	CASSEQRRTRALSSYEQYF	TGTGCCAGCAGCGAACAAAGAAGAACTCGGGCGTTATCATCCTACGAGCAGTACTTC
TRBJ2-3	TRBV9	.	14	.	CASSDGTFTDTQYF	TGTGCCAGCAGCGACGGGACTTTCACAGATACGCAGTATTTT
TRBJ1-1	TRBV5-1	TRBD1	15	.	CASSLDWTGGTEAFF	TGCGCCAGCAGCCTCGATTGGACAGGGGGGACTGAAGCTTTCTTT
TRBJ2-7	TRBV5-1	.	14	.	CASSLGPGSYEQYF	TGCGCCAGCAGCTTGGGACCGGGATCCTACGAGCAGTACTTC
TRBJ2-5	TRBV9	TRBD2	15	.	CASSVAGGPLETQYF	TGTGCCAGCAGCGTAGCGGGAGGGCCCTTAGAGACCCAGTACTTC
TRBJ2-7	TRBV29-1	.	11	.	CSVKHSYEQYF	TGCAGCGTCAAACACAGCTACGAGCAGTACTTC
TRBJ2-1	TRBV19	.	14	.	CASSIWSAYNEQFF	TGTGCCAGTAGTATATGGTCAGCTTACAATGAGCAGTTCTTC
TRBJ2-7	TRBV7-6	.	14	.	CASSSGPSVYEQYF	TGTGCCAGCAGCTCGGGCCCCAGCGTGTACGAGCAGTACTTC
TRBJ2-5	TRBV14	.	14	once	CASSQDRGWETQYF	TGTGCCAGCAGCCAAGACAGGGGTTGGGAGACCCAGTACTTC
TRBJ2-3	TRBV5-4	.	13	.	CASRTGTADTQYF	TGTGCCAGCAGAACTGGGACGGCAGATACGCAGTATTTT
TRBJ1-2	TRBV27	.	13	.	CASTTGTVPNYTF	TGTGCCAGCACTACCGGGACCGTCCCCAACTACACCTTC
TRBJ2-7	TRBV11-2	.	15	.	CASSFFLETGYEQYF	TGTGCCAGCAGCTTCTTCTTAGAGACAGGCTACGAGCAGTACTTC
TRBJ1-1	TRBV29-1	.	13	.	CSVHLQEDTRAFF	TGCAGCGTTCATTTACAGGAGGACACACGGGCTTTCTTT
TRBJ2-3	TRBV4-3	.	16	.	CASSQDGRRFTDTQYF	TGCGCCAGCAGCCAAGATGGACGGAGGTTCACAGATACGCAGTATTTT
TRBJ1-3	TRBV7-9	.	16	.	CASIPYRDFSGNTIYF	TGTGCCAGCATCCCTTACAGGGATTTCTCTGGAAACACCATATATTTT
TRBJ2-6	TRBV18	.	16	.	CASSQIQVNGANVLTF	TGTGCCAGCTCTCAGATCCAGGTGAATGGGGCCAACGTCCTGACTTTC
TRBJ1-1	TRBV14	.	15	.	CASSQHFRQTIEAFF	TGTGCCAGCAGCCAACATTTCCGACAGACCATTGAAGCTTTCTTT
TRBJ2-1	TRBV4-1	TRBD1	17	once	CASSHLTRDRVGNEQFF	TGCGCCAGCAGCCATCTCACACGGGACAGGGTAGGCAATGAGCAGTTCTTC
TRBJ2-4	TRBV29-1	TRBD1	15	.	CSVEGDSLAKNIQYF	TGCAGCGTTGAGGGGGACAGTCTAGCCAAAAACATTCAGTACTTC
TRBJ2-3	TRBV28	.	15	.	CASSLGGARTDTQYF	TGTGCCAGCAGTTTAGGGGGAGCGCGCACAGATACGCAGTATTTT
TRBJ2-1	TRBV27	TRBD2	17	.	CASSLSRPSGRYNEQFF	TGTGCCAGCAGTTTATCGAGGCCTAGCGGTCGATACAATGAGCAGTTCTTC
TRBJ2-5	TRBV28	TRBD1	15	.	CASTMGTGLGETQYF	TGTGCCAGCACAATGGGGACAGGGTTAGGGGAGACCCAGTACTTC
TRBJ1-4	TRBV4-3	.	14	.	CASSQPGRSEKLFF	TGCGCCAGCAGCCAACCGGGACGGAGTGAAAAACTGTTTTTT
TRBJ1-3	TRBV5-6	.	13	.	CASSLGSGNTIYF	TGTGCCAGCAGCTTAGGGTCTGGAAACACCATATATTTT
TRBJ2-1	TRBV4-1	TRBD2	17	once	CASSQIAAGGPGHEQFF	TGCGCCAGCAGCCAAATTGCAGCGGGAGGGCCGGGCCATGAGCAGTTCTTC
TRBJ1-1	TRBV7-9	.	16	.	CASTPKRNYMNTEAFF	TGTGCCAGCACCCCCAAGCGGAATTACATGAACACTGAAGCTTTCTTT
TRBJ2-7	TRBV11-3	TRBD2	12	once	CASSLRGGEQYF	TGTGCCAGCAGCTTACGGGGGGGCGAGCAGTACTTC
TRBJ1-1	TRBV19	.	11	few	CASSINTEAFF	TGTGCCAGTAGTATTAACACTGAAGCTTTCTTT
TRBJ2-3	TRBV7-9	.	11	.	CASRVTDTQYF	TGTGCCAGCCGGGTTACAGATACGCAGTATTTT
TRBJ1-1	TRBV9	.	15	.	CASSAPSGGNTEAFF	TGTGCCAGCAGCGCACCCTCGGGGGGGAACACTGAAGCTTTCTTT
TRBJ1-4	TRBV13	.	14	.	CASSSTGGTEKLFF	TGTGCCAGCAGCTCCACTGGAGGAACGGAAAAACTGTTTTTT
TRBJ1-2	TRBV4-1	TRBD1	16	.	CASSPTGQGRFYGYTF	TGCGCCAGCAGCCCTACCGGACAGGGCAGGTTCTATGGCTACACCTTC
TRBJ2-7	TRBV5-8	.	15	.	CASSLAPNRAYEQYF	TGTGCCAGCAGCTTGGCCCCAAACAGAGCCTACGAGCAGTACTTC
TRBJ1-2	TRBV27	.	14	.	CASSTRPGLYGYTF	TGTGCCAGCAGTACCCGGCCGGGGCTCTATGGCTACACCTTC
TRBJ1-1	TRBV28	.	17	once	CASNLLGGRGVSTEAFF	TGTGCCAGCAACTTATTAGGAGGAAGGGGCGTTAGCACTGAAGCTTTCTTT
TRBJ1-2	TRBV18	.	17	.	CASFSDLNRVINYGYTF	TGTGCCAGCTTCTCCGACCTTAACAGGGTGATCAACTATGGCTACACCTTC
TRBJ2-7	TRBV7-2	TRBD2	13	.	CASSFLAGAEQYF	TGTGCCAGCAGCTTTTTAGCGGGAGCCGAGCAGTACTTC
TRBJ2-1	TRBV7-3	.	17	.	CASSLWPSRGTYNEQFF	TGTGCCAGCAGCTTATGGCCCTCCAGGGGTACCTACAATGAGCAGTTCTTC
TRBJ1-1	TRBV15	.	13	.	CATSTLRGVEAFF	TGTGCCACCAGCACTCTCAGGGGTGTTGAAGCTTTCTTT
TRBJ1-4	TRBV28	.	16	.	CASSLAGDLTNEKLFF	TGTGCCAGCAGTTTAGCAGGCGACTTAACTAATGAAAAACTGTTTTTT
TRBJ2-7	TRBV27	.	12	.	CASSLGGFEQYF	TGTGCCAGCAGCCTGGGGGGCTTTGAGCAGTACTTC
TRBJ1-1	TRBV29-1	.	14	.	CSVLGWDLGTEAFF	TGCAGCGTCCTCGGTTGGGATTTAGGCACTGAAGCTTTCTTT
TRBJ1-3	TRBV12-5	.	16	.	CASGFGGGLSGNTIYF	TGTGCTAGTGGTTTTGGGGGAGGTCTATCGGGAAACACCATATATTTT
TRBJ2-1	TRBV4-2	TRBD2	18	once	CASSQEASGSYTSDEQFF	TGTGCCAGCAGCCAAGAGGCGAGCGGGAGTTATACTAGCGATGAGCAGTTCTTC
TRBJ1-1	TRBV7-9	.	14	.	CASSLEKGGTEAFF	TGTGCCAGCAGCTTAGAGAAGGGTGGCACTGAAGCTTTCTTT
TRBJ2-5	TRBV28	TRBD2	16	.	CASSTPRARTRETQYF	TGTGCCAGCAGTACCCCGAGGGCGCGGACTAGGGAGACCCAGTACTTC
TRBJ2-7	TRBV27	TRBD1	14	.	CASSPRDSIYEQYF	TGTGCCAGCAGTCCCCGGGACAGCATTTACGAGCAGTACTTC
TRBJ2-7	TRBV28	TRBD1	15	once	CASSFVPGGSYEQYF	TGTGCCAGCAGTTTTGTGCCAGGGGGCTCCTACGAGCAGTACTTC
TRBJ2-5	TRBV5-6	TRBD2	18	.	CASSLGTGEIAGAETQYF	TGTGCCAGCAGCCTAGGAACAGGGGAAATAGCGGGAGCAGAGACCCAGTACTTC
TRBJ2-3	TRBV7-6	TRBD2	17	.	CASSPPPAGGGTDTQYF	TGTGCCAGCAGCCCGCCCCCAGCGGGAGGGGGTACAGATACGCAGTATTTT
TRBJ1-2	TRBV14	.	15	.	CASSQLGGSSGGYTF	TGTGCCAGCAGCCAACTGGGGGGCTCCTCGGGCGGCTACACCTTC
TRBJ1-6	TRBV13	.	16	.	CASSLGLGRVDSPLHF	TGTGCCAGCAGCTTAGGCTTGGGTAGGGTAGACTCACCCCTCCACTTT
TRBJ2-7	TRBV6-6	.	13	.	CASSRGQGYEQYF	TGTGCCAGCAGCCGGGGGCAGGGCTACGAGCAGTACTTC
TRBJ1-3	TRBV29-1	.	14	once	CSVEDPGARNTIYF	TGCAGCGTTGAAGATCCCGGAGCACGAAACACCATATATTTT
TRBJ1-5	TRBV4-1	.	16	.	CASSQERTGNLWPQHF	TGCGCCAGCAGCCAAGAGAGGACGGGGAACTTATGGCCCCAGCATTTT
TRBJ2-7	TRBV4-3	TRBD1	14	.	CASSRGTGANEQYF	TGCGCCAGCAGCCGCGGGACAGGGGCGAACGAGCAGTACTTC